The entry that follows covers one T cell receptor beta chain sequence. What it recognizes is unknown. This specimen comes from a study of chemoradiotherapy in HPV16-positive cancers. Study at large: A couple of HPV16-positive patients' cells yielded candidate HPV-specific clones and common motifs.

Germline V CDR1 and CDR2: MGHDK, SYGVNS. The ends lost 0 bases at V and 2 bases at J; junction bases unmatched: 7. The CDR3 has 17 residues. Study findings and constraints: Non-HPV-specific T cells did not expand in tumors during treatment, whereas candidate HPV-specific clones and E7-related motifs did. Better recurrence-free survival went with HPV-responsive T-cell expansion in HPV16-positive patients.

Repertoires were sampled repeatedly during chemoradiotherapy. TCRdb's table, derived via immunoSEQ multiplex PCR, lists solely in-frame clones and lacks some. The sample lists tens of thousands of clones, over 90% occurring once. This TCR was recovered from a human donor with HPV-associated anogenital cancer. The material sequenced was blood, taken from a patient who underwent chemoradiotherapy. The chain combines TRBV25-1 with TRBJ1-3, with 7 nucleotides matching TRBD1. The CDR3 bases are TGTGCCAGCAGTGAATATGCTGCAGGGACAGCTGGAAACACCATATATTTT. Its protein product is CASSEYAAGTAGNTIYF.